This TCR beta chain was identified during a study of blood T cell repertoires in COVID-19. Turning to the study itself: Sites across the United States, Italy and Spain contributed samples from acute and convalescent COVID-19. From T cells, B-cell-depleted T cells, or PBMCs came the material, which was cDNA or gDNA.

This CDR3 is 16 amino acids long. V shed 2 bases, J shed 4 bases, and the junction held 6 bases outside the gene matches. Looked up from germline, CDR1 is KGHDR and CDR2 is SFDVKD. Original handling: The authors estimated nucleated cell counts from reference gene primer amplification. The method was immunoSEQ multiplex PCR; TCRdb's version includes in-frame clones alone and lacks a portion of them. V, J and clone size reflect that table, while D and trimming were determined from the DNA. The profile shows around 190,000 clones, approximately 85% of them singletons. The sequencing sample was made of peripheral blood. V usage is TRBV24-1 and J usage is TRBJ2-3; 9 nucleotides align to TRBD1. The TCR sequence derives from a woman aged 80 or older with acute or convalescent COVID-19. The CDR3 loop is CATSDSGQGIPDTQYF. The CDR3 DNA reads as TGTGCCACCAGTGATTCGGGACAGGGAATCCCAGATACGCAGTATTTT.